Here is one T cell receptor beta chain with its context. These data come from a study of monozygotic twins with cystic fibrosis. Assay used: immunoSEQ multiplex PCR; TCRdb lists only in-frame clones, some missing. The sample shows 8,500 to 14,000 clones, around 95% of them seen only once. Germline values: CDR1 GTSNPN, CDR2 SVGIG (reference sequence). The CDR3 covers 14 residues. Trimming pared 0 bases from V and 6 bases from J, leaving 11 bases between. The TCR originated in a boy younger than 18 with cystic fibrosis. The material sequenced was blood. The chain combines TRBV30 with TRBJ1-4; D unresolved. CDR3 bases: TGTGCCTGGAGTGTACCGGGGATTGATGAAAAACTGTTTTTT. Its translation is CAWSVPGIDEKLFF.